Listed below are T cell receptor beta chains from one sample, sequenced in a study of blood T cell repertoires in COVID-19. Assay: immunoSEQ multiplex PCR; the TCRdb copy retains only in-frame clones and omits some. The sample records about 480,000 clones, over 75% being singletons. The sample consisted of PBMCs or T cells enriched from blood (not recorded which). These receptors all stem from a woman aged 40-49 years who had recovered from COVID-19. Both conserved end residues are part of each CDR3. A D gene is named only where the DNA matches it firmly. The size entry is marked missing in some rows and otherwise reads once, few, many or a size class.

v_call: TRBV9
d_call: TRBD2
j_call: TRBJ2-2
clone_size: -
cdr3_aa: CASSVGLAGDTGELFF
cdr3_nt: TGTGCCAGCAGCGTGGGACTAGCGGGAGACACCGGGGAGCTGTTTTTT

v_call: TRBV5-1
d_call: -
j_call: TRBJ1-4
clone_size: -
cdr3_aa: CASSLVGGEGEKLFF
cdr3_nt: TGCGCCAGCAGCTTGGTCGGGGGTGAAGGTGAAAAACTGTTTTTT

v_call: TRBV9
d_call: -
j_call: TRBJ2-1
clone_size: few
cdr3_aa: CASSPFSPSYNEQFF
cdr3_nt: TGTGCCAGCAGCCCCTTTTCTCCCTCCTACAATGAGCAGTTCTTC

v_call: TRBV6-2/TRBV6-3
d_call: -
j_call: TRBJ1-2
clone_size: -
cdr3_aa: CASSNRQDSVGGYTF
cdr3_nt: TGTGCCAGCAGTAACCGCCAGGACAGCGTTGGAGGCTACACCTTC

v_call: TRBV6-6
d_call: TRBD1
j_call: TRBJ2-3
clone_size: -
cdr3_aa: CASSPGTGALTDTQYF
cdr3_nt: TGTGCCAGCAGTCCCGGGACAGGGGCGCTTACAGATACGCAGTATTTT

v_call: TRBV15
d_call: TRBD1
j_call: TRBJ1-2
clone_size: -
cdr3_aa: CATSRSTGKGYTF
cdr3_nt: TGTGCCACCAGCAGATCGACAGGGAAAGGCTACACCTTC

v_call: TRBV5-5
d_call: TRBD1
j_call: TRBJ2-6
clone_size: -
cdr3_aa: CASNRAGQGLSGANVLTF
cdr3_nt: TGTGCCAGCAATCGGGCGGGACAGGGGCTTTCTGGGGCCAACGTCCTGACTTTC

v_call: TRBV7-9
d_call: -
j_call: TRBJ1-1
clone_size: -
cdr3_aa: CASSQDLGATEAFF
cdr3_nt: TGTGCCAGCAGTCAAGACCTGGGGGCAACTGAAGCTTTCTTT

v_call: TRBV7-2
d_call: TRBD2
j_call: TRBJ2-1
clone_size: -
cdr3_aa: CASSLPAGTILNEQFF
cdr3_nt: TGTGCCAGCAGCTTACCCGCCGGGACTATCCTCAATGAGCAGTTCTTC

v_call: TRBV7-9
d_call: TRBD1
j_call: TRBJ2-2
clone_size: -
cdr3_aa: CASSAVGGTNTGELFF
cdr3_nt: TGTGCCAGCAGTGCTGTAGGGGGCACAAACACCGGGGAGCTGTTTTTT

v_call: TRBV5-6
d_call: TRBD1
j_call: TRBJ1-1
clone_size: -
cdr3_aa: CASSLGGQREAFF
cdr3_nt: TGTGCCAGCAGCTTGGGGGGACAGAGAGAAGCTTTCTTT

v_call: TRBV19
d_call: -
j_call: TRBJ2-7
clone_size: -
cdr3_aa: CASSIGGGQLEQYF
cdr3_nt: TGTGCCAGTAGTATCGGGGGGGGACAGCTGGAGCAGTACTTC

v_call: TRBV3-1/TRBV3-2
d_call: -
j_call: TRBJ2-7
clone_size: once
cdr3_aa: CASSQRGVEQYF
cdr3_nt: TGTGCCAGCAGCCAACGGGGAGTCGAGCAGTACTTC

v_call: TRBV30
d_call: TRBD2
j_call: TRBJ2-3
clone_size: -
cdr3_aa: CAWSRGLAGSLGDTQYF
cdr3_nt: TGTGCCTGGAGTCGAGGTCTAGCGGGTTCTTTGGGAGATACGCAGTATTTT

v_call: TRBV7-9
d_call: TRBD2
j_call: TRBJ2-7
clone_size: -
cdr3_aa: CASSASGLAGVVSSYEQYF
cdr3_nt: TGTGCCAGCAGCGCATCGGGACTAGCGGGAGTCGTAAGCTCCTACGAGCAGTACTTC

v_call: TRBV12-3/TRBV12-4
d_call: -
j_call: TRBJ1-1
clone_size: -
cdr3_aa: CASSLLWASEAFF
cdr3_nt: TGTGCCAGCAGTTTACTATGGGCGAGTGAAGCTTTCTTT

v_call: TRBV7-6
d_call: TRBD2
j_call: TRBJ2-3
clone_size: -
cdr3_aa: CASSPRTSGRMGAQYF
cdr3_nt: TGTGCCAGCAGCCCAAGGACTAGCGGGAGAATGGGAGCGCAGTATTTT

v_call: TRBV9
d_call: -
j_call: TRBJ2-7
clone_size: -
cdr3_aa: CASSVAVSGNEQYF
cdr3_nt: TGTGCCAGCAGCGTAGCGGTTTCAGGGAACGAGCAGTACTTC

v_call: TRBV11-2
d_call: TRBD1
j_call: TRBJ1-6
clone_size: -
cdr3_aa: CASSGPRDRTSSYNSPLHF
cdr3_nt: TGTGCCAGCAGCGGCCCCCGGGACAGGACTAGCTCCTATAATTCACCCCTCCACTTT

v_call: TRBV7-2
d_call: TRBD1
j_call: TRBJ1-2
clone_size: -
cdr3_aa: CASRTDRGANYGYTF
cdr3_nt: TGTGCCAGCAGGACAGACAGGGGAGCTAACTATGGCTACACCTTC

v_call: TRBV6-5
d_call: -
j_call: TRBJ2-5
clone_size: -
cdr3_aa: CASSYSVNSAQYF
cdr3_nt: TGTGCCAGCAGTTACTCAGTGAATAGCGCCCAGTACTTC

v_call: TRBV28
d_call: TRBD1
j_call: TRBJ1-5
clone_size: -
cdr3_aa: CATVGQGHYSNQPQHF
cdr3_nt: TGTGCCACCGTGGGACAGGGACATTATAGCAATCAGCCCCAGCATTTT

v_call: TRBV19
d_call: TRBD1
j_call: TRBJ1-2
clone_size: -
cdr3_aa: CASSTDRNYGYTF
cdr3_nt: TGTGCCAGTAGTACGGACAGGAACTATGGCTACACCTTC